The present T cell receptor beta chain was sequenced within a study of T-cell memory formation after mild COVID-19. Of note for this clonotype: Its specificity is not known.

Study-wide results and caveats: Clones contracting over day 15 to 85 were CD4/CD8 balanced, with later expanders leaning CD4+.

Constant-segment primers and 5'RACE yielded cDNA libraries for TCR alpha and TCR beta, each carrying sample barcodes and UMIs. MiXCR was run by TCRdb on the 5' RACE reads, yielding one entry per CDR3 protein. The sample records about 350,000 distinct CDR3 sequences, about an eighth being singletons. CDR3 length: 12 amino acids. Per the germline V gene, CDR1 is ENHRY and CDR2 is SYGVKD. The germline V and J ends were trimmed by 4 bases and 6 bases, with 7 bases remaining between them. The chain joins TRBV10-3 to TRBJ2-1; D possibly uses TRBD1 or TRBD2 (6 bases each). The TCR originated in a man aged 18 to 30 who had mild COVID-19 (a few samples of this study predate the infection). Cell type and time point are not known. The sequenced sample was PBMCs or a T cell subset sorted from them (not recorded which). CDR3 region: CAISGGANEQFF. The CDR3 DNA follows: TGTGCCATCAGTGGGGGGGCCAATGAGCAGTTCTTC.